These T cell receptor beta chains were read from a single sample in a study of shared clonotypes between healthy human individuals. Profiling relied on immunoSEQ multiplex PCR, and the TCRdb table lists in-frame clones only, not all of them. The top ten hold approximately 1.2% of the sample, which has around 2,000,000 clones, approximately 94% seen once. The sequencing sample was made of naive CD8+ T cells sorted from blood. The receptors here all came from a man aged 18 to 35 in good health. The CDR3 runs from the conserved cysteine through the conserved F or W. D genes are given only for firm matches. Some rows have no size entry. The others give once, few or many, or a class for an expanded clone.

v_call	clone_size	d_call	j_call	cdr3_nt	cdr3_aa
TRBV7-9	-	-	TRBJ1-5	TGTGCCAGCAGCTTAGCCAGCAATCAGCCCCAGCATTTT	CASSLASNQPQHF
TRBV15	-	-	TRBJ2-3	TGTGCCACCAGCAGAGAATCGTTTGGCACAGATACGCAGTATTTT	CATSRESFGTDTQYF
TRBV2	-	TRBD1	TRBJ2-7	TGTGCCAGCAGCTTACAGGGGGCGGGCGAGCAGTACTTC	CASSLQGAGEQYF
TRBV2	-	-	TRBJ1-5	TGTGCCAGCGGTCAGCCCCAGCATTTT	CASGQPQHF
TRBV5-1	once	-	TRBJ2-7	TGCGCCAGCAGCTTTTCGCAGGGGGGCGAGCAGTACTTC	CASSFSQGGEQYF
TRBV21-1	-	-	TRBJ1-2	TGTGCCAGGAGTCCCATTAGGGGGCTACATGGCTACACCTTC	CARSPIRGLHGYTF
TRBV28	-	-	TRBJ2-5	TGTGCCAGCAGTTCACTAGAACAGGAGACCCAGTACTTC	CASSSLEQETQYF
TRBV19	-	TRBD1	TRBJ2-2	TGTGCCAGTAGTATAACAGGGGGCGTGGGCGGGGAGCTGTTTTTT	CASSITGGVGGELFF
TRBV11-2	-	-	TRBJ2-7	TGTGCCAGCAGCTTACTTAATTTTGGGGTTCCGGAATACGAGCAGTACTTC	CASSLLNFGVPEYEQYF
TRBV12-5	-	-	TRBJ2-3	TGTGCTAGTGGTCAATTTGGCGGCAGCACAGATACGCAGTATTTT	CASGQFGGSTDTQYF
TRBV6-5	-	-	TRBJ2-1	TGTGCCAGCAGGGACATGGGCAATGAGCAGTTCTTC	CASRDMGNEQFF
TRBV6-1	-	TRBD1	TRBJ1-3	TGTGCCAGTGGTGACAGGGGAACAAACACCATATATTTT	CASGDRGTNTIYF
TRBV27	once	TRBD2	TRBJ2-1	TGTGCCAGCAGTTTCGGGGCGGGGGGGACATTCAATGAGCAGTTCTTC	CASSFGAGGTFNEQFF
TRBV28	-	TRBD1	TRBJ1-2	TGTGCCAGCATCCGGGGCGGGACAGTAAATGGCTACACCTTC	CASIRGGTVNGYTF
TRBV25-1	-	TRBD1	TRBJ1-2	TGTGCCAGCAGTGCAGGGACAGGGGAGGACTATGGCTACACCTTC	CASSAGTGEDYGYTF
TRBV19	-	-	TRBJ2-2	TGTGCCAGTAGTACCCAGGGACCCGGGGAGCTGTTTTTT	CASSTQGPGELFF
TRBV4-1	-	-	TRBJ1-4	TGCGCCAGCAGCCCCCTAGGAGCAGGGCTTGGAGAAAAACTGTTTTTT	CASSPLGAGLGEKLFF
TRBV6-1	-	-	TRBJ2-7	TGTGCCAGCAGTGAAGAACATCCCGAGCAGTACTTC	CASSEEHPEQYF
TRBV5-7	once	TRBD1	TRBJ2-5	TGTGCCAGCAGCTCCCCGGCAGGGGGCTGCCAATGGGAGACCCAGTACTTC	CASSSPAGGCQWETQYF
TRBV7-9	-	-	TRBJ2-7	TGTGCCAGCAGCTTAACAGGTACCTACAAGCAGTACTTC	CASSLTGTYKQYF